This paragraph reports one TCR beta chain. Its antigen is undetermined. The entry originates in a study of beta chain features in type 1 diabetes. Study-level results: Among all four CD4+ subsets, Type 1 diabetes patients had TCRB CDR3s that were moderately but significantly shorter.

The sequenced template was cDNA made from the entire isolated RNA. Sequenced by immunoSEQ multiplex PCR; TCRdb stores in-frame clones only, minus some. The sample contains about 340,000 clones, around 7.6% of which appear only once. CDR1 is LGHNA and CDR2 is YNFKEQ in the germline V gene. This CDR3 contains 16 residues. V was pared by 1 base and J by 1 base, with 10 bases between. The sample was central memory CD4+ T cells from blood. The sequence was obtained from a woman between 18 and 29 years old in good health. This rearrangement joins TRBV4-2 to TRBJ2-2; D not certain. This chain's CDR3 is CASSQASKRNTGELFF. The CDR3 region has the DNA TGTGCCAGCAGCCAAGCCTCTAAGCGGAACACCGGGGAGCTGTTTTTT.